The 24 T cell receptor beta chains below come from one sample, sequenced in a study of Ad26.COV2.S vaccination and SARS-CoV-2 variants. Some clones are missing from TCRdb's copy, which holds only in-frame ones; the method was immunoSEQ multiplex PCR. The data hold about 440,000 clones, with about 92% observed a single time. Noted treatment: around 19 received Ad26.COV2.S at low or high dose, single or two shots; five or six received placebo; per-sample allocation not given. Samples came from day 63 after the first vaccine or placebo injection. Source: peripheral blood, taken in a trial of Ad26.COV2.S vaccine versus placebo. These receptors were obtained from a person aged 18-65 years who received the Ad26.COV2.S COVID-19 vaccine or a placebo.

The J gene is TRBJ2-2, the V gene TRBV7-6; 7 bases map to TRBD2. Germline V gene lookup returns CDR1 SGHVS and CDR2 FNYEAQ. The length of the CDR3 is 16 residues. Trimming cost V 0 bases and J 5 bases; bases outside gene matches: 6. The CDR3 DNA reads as TGTGCCAGCAGCTTAGCTTCGAGGGGAGGGACCGGGGAGCTGTTTTTT. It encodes CASSLASRGGTGELFF.

For the CDR3, the DNA is TGTGCCAGCAGCGTGGGTACTTTGACAGATGGAAACACCATATATTTT. Translating it yields CASSVGTLTDGNTIYF. The genes are TRBV9 and TRBJ1-3, with D maybe TRBD1 (5 bases). The CDR3 is made up of 16 amino acids. Trimming removed 2 bases at V and 3 bases at J, with 15 bases between. The germline V gene has CDR1 SGDLS and CDR2 YYNGEE.

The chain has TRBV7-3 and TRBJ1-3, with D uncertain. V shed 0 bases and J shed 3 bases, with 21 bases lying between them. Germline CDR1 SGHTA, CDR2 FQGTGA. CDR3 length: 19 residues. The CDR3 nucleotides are TGTGCCAGCAGCTTAACGTTCCGGTGGCCCCTGAGGAGTGGAAACACCATATATTTT. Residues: CASSLTFRWPLRSGNTIYF. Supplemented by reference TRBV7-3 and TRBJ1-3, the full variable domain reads GAGVSQTPSNKVTEKGKYVELRCDPISGHTALYWYRQSLGQGPEFLIYFQGTGAADDSGLPNDRFFAVRPEGSVSTLKIQRTERGDSAVYLCASSLTFRWPLRSGNTIYFGEGSWLTVV.

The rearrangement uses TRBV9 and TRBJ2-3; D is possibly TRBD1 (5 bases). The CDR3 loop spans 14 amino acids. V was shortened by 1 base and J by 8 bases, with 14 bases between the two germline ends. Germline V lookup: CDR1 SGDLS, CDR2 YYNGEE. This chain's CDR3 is CASSVRWGQGTQYF. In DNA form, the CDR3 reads TGTGCCAGCAGCGTACGGTGGGGCCAGGGTACGCAGTATTTT.

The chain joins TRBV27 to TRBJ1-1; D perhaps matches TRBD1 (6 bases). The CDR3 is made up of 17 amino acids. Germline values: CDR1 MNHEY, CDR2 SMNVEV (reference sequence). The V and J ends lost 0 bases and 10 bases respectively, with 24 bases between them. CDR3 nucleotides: TGTGCCAGCAGTTTATCGGGGTTGCGGGGGCGCCCGGATGGAGCTTTCTTT. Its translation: CASSLSGLRGRPDGAFF.

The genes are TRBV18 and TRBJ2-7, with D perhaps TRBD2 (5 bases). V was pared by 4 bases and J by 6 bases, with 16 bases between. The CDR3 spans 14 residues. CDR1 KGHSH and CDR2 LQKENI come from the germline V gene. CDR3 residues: CASSQGSRESEQYF. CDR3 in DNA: TGTGCCAGCTCACAGGGTAGTAGGGAGTCCGAGCAGTACTTC.

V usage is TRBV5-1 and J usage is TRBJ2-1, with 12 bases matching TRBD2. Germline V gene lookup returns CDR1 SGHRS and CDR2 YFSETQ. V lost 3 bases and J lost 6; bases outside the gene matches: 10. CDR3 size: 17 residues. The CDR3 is CASSSGLAGYRGNEQFF. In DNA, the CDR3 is TGCGCCAGCAGCTCGGGACTAGCGGGTTACAGGGGCAATGAGCAGTTCTTC.

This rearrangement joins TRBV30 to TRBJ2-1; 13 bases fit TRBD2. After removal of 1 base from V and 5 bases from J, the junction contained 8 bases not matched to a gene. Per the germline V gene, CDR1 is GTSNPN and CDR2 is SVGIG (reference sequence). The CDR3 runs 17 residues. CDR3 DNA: TGTGCCTGGAGTGCCCCTACTAGCGGGAGGGTCCACAATGAGCAGTTCTTC. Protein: CAWSAPTSGRVHNEQFF.

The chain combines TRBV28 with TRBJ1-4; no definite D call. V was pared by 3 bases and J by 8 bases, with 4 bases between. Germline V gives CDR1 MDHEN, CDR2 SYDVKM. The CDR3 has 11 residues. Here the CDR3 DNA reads TGTGCCAGCAGTTTGGTCGAAAAACTGTTTTTT. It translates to CASSLVEKLFF.

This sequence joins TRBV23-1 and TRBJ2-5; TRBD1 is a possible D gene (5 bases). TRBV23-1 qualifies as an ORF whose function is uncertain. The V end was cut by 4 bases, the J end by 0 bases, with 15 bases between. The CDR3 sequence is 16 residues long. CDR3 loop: CASSPPGAGNQETQYF. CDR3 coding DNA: TGCGCCAGCAGTCCACCGGGCGCAGGGAACCAAGAGACCCAGTACTTC.

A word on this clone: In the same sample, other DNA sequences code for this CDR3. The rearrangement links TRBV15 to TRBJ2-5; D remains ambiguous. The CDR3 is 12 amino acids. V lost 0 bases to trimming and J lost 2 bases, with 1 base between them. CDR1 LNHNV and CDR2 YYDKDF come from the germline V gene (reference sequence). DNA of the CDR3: TGTGCCACCAGCAGAGATCAAGAGACCCAGTACTTC. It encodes CATSRDQETQYF.

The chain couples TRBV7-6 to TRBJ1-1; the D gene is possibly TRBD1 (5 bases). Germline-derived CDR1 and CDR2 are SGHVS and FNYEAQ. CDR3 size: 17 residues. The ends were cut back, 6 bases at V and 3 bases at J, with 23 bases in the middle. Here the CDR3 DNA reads TGTGCCAGCAGTAAAAGGATCCGGGGACTCGCTGACACTGAAGCTTTCTTT. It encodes CASSKRIRGLADTEAFF.

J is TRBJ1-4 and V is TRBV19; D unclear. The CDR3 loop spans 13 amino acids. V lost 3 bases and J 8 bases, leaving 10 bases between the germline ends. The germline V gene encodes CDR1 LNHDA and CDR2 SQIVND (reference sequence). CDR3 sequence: CASSIRDGEKLFF. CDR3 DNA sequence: TGTGCCAGTAGTATTCGGGATGGGGAAAAACTGTTTTTT. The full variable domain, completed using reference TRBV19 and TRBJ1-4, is DGGITQSPKYLFRKEGQNVTLSCEQNLNHDAMYWYRQDPGQGLRLIYYSQIVNDFQKGDIAEGYSVSREKKESFPLTVTSAQKNPTAFYLCASSIRDGEKLFFGSGTQLSVL.

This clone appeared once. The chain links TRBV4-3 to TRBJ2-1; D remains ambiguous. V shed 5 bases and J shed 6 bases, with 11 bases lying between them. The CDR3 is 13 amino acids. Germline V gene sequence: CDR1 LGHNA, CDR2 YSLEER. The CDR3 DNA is TGCGCCAGCAGCATCGAGATTACCAATGAGCAGTTCTTC. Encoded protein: CASSIEITNEQFF.

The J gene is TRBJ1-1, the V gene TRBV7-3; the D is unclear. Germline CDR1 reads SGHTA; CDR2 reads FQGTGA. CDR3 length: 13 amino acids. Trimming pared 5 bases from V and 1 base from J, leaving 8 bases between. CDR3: CASSGPGNTEAFF. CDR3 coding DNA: TGTGCCAGCAGCGGTCCCGGGAACACTGAAGCTTTCTTT.

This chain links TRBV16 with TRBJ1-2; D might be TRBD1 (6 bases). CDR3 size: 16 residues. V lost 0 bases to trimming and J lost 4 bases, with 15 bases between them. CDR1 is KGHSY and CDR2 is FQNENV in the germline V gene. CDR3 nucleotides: TGTGCCAGCAGCCAATCCATGTCGGACAGCTTCTATGGCTACACCTTC. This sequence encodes CASSQSMSDSFYGYTF.

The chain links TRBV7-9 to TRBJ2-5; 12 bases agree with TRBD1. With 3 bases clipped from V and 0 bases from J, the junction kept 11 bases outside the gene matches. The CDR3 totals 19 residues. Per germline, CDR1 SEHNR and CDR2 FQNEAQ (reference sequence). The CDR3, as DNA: TGTGCCAGCAGCTTCCGCCCTTTTAGGGACAGGGGGCACCAAGAGACCCAGTACTTC. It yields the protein CASSFRPFRDRGHQETQYF.

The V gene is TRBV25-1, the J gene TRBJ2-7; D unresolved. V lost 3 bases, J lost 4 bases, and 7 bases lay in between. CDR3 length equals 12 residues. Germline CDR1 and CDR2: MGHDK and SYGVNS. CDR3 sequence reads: CASSDESYEQYF. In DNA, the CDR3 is TGTGCCAGCAGTGATGAGTCTTACGAGCAGTACTTC.

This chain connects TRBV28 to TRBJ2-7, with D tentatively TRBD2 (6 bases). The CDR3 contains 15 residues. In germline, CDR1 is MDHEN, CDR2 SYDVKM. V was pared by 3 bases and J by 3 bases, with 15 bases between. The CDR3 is CASSFRRGGSYEQYF. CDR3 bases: TGTGCCAGCAGTTTTAGGAGGGGAGGAAGCTACGAGCAGTACTTC.

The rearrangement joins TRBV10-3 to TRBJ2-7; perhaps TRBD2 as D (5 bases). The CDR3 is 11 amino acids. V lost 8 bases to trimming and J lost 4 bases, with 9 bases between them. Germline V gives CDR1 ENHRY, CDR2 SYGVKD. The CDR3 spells CAIGGLYEQYF. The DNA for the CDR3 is TGTGCCATCGGAGGACTTTACGAGCAGTACTTC.

CDR3 residues: CASSLAPVASGRLFTDTQYF. In DNA form, the CDR3 reads TGTGCCAGCAGCTTGGCGCCGGTGGCTAGCGGGAGGCTATTCACAGATACGCAGTATTTT. V is TRBV5-5 and J is TRBJ2-3, with TRBD2 identical over 11 bases. Trimming cost V 0 bases and J 2 bases; bases outside gene matches: 14. This CDR3 has 20 residues. Germline assignment: CDR1 SGHKS and CDR2 YYEKEE (reference sequence).

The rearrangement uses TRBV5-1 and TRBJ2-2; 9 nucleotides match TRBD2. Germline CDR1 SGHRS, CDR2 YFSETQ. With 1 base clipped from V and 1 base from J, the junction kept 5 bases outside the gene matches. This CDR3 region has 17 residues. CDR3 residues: CASSLRKLAGNTGELFF. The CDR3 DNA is TGCGCCAGCAGCTTGAGGAAACTAGCGGGGAACACCGGGGAGCTGTTTTTT. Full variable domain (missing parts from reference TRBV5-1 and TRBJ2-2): KAGVTQTPRYLIKTRGQQVTLSCSPISGHRSVSWYQQTPGQGLQFLFEYFSETQRNKGNFPGRFSGRQFSNSRSEMNVSTLELGDSALYLCASSLRKLAGNTGELFFGEGSRLTVL.

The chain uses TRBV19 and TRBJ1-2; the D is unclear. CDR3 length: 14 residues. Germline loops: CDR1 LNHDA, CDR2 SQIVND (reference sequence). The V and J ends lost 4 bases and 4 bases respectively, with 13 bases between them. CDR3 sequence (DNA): TGTGCCAGTAGTACTGTACATGGGAGCTATGGCTACACCTTC. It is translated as CASSTVHGSYGYTF.

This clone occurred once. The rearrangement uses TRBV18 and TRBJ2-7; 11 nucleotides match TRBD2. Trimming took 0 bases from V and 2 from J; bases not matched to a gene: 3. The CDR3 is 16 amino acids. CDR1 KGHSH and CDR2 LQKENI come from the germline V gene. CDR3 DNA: TGTGCCAGCTCACCACCTAGCGGGAGGGGGGCCTACGAGCAGTACTTC. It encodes CASSPPSGRGAYEQYF.